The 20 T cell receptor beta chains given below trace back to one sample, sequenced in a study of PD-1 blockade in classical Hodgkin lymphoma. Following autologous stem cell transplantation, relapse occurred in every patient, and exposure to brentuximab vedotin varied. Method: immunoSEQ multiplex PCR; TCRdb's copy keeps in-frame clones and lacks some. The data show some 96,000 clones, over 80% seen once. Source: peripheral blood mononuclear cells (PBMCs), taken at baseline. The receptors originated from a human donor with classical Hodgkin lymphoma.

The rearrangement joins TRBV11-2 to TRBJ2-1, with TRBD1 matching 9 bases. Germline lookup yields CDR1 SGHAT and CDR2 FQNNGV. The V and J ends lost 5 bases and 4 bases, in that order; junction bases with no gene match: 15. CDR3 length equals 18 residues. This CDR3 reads CASSHPGAAGTGYNEQFF. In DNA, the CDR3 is TGTGCCAGCAGCCACCCGGGCGCCGCGGGGACAGGGTACAATGAGCAGTTCTTC.

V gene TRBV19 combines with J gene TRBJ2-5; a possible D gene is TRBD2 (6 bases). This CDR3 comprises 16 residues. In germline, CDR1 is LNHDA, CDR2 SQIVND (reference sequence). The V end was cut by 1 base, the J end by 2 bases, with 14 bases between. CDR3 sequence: CASSIVRGGTQETQYF. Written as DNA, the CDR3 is TGTGCCAGTAGTATAGTTCGGGGCGGGACGCAAGAGACCCAGTACTTC.

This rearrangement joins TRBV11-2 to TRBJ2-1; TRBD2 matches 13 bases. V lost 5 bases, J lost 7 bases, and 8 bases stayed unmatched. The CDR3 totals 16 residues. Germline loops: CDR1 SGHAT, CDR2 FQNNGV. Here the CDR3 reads CASSIGGLAGVNEQFF. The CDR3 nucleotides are TGTGCCAGCAGCATCGGCGGACTAGCGGGAGTAAATGAGCAGTTCTTC.

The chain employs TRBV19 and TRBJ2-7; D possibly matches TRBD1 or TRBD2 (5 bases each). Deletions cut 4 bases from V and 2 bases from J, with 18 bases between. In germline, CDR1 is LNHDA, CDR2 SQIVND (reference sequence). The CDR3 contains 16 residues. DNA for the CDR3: TGTGCCAGTAGTAGGACTCCCGGGACGGCTCCCTACGAGCAGTACTTC. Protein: CASSRTPGTAPYEQYF.

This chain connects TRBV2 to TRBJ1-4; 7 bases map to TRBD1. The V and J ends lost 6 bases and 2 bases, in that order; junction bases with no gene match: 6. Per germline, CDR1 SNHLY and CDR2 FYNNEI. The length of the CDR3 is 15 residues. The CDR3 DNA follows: TGTGCCAGCAGCCCCAACAGGGGTACTAATGAAAAACTGTTTTTT. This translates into CASSPNRGTNEKLFF.

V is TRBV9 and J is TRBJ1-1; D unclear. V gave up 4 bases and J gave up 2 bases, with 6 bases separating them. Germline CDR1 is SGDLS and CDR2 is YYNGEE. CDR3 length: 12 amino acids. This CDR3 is CASSKVNTEAFF. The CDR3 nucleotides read TGTGCCAGCAGCAAGGTAAACACTGAAGCTTTCTTT.

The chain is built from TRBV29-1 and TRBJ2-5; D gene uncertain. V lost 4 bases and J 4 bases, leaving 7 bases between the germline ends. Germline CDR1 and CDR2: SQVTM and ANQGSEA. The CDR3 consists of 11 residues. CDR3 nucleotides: TGCAGCGTTGGCCGCCGAGAGACCCAGTACTTC. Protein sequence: CSVGRRETQYF.

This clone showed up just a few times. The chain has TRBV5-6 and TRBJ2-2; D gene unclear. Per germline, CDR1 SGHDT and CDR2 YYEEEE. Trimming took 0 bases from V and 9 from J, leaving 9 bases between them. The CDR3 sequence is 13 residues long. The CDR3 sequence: CASSLVGVRELFF. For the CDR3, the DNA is TGTGCCAGCAGCTTGGTCGGAGTTCGGGAGCTGTTTTTT.

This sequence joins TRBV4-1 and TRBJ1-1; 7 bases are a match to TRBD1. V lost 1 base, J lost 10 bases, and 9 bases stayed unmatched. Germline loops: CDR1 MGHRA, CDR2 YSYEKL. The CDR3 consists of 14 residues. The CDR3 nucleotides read TGCGCCAGCAGCCAAGGAACAGGGGATAAGGCAGCTTTCTTT. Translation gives CASSQGTGDKAAFF.

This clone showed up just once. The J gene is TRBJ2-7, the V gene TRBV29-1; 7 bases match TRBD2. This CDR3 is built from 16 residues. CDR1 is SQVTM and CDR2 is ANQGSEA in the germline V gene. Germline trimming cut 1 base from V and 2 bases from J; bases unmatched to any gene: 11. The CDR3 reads CSVEVSPGRVPYEQYF. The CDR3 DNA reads TGCAGCGTTGAAGTTTCCCCGGGGAGGGTACCCTACGAGCAGTACTTC.

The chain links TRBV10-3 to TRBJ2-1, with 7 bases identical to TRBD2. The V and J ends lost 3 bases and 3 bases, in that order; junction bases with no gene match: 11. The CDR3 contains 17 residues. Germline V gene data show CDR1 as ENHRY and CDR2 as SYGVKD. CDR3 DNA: TGTGCCATCAGTGACTATGGCGGGAGCGATAACTACAATGAGCAGTTCTTC. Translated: CAISDYGGSDNYNEQFF.

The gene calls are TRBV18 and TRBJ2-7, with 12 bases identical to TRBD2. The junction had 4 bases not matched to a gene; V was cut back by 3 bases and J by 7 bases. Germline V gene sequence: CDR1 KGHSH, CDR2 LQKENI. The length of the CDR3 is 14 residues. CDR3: CASSPQGLAGEQYF. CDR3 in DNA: TGTGCCAGCTCACCCCAAGGACTAGCGGGAGAGCAGTACTTC. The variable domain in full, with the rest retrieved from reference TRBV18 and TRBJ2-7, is NAGVMQNPRHLVRRRGQEARLRCSPMKGHSHVYWYRQLPEEGLKFMVYLQKENIIDESGMPKERFSAEFPKEGPSILRIQQVVRGDSAAYFCASSPQGLAGEQYFGPGTRLTVT.

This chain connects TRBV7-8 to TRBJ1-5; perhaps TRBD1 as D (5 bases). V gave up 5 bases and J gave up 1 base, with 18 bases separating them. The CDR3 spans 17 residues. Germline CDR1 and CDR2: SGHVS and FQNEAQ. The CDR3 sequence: CASSLVPVRDSNQPQHF. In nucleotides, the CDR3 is TGTGCCAGCAGCCTAGTCCCCGTTAGGGACAGCAATCAGCCCCAGCATTTT.

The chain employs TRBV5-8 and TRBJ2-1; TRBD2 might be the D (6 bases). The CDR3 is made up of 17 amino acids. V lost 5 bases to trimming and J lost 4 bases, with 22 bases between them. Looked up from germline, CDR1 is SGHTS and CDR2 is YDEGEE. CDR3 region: CASRNPPGSGGYNEQFF. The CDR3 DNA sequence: TGTGCCAGCAGAAACCCCCCCGGGAGTGGGGGTTACAATGAGCAGTTCTTC.

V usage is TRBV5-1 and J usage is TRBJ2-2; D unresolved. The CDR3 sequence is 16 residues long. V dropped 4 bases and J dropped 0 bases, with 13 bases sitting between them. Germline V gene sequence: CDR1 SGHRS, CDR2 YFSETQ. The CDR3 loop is CASSLFAASNTGELFF. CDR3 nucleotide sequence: TGCGCCAGCAGCCTCTTTGCGGCTTCGAACACCGGGGAGCTGTTTTTT.

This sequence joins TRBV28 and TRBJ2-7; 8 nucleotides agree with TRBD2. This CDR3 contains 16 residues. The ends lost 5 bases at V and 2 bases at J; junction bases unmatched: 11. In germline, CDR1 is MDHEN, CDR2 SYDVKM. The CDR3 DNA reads TGTGCCAGCAGTGTCGGTGGTAGCGGGGCCCCCTACGAGCAGTACTTC. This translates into CASSVGGSGAPYEQYF.

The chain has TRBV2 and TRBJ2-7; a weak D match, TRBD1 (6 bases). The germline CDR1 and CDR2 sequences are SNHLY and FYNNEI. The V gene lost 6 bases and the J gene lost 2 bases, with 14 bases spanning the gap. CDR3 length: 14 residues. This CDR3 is CASRPGHLTYEQYF. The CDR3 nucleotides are TGTGCCAGCAGACCGGGACACCTAACCTACGAGCAGTACTTC.

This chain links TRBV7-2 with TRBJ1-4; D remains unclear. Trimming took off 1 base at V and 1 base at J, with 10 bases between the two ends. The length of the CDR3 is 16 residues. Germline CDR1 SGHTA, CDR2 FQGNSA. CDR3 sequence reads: CASSLDSKLTNEKLFF. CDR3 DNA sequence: TGTGCCAGCAGCTTAGATAGCAAGCTAACTAATGAAAAACTGTTTTTT.

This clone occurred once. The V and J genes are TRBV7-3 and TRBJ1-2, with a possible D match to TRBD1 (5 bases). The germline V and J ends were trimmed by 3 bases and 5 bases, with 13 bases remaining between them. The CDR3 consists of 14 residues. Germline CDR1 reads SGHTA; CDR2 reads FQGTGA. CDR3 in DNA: TGTGCCAGCAGCTTGACCGGGACGGATTATGGCTACACCTTC. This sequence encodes CASSLTGTDYGYTF.

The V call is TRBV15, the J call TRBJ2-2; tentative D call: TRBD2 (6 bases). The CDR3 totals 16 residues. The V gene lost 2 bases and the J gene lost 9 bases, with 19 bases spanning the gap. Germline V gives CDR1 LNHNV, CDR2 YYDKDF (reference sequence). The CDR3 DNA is TGTGCCACCAGCAGATCCGGGACTGCCTTTGAAAGGGAGCTGTTTTTT. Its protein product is CATSRSGTAFERELFF.